Each of the 19 T cell receptor beta chains below was sequenced from the same sample in a study of T cell changes during pregnancy in multiple sclerosis. Profiling relied on immunoSEQ multiplex PCR, and the TCRdb table lists in-frame clones only, not all of them. The data show some 55,000 clones, about 91% seen once. The source was peripheral blood, collected after pregnancy. The receptors stem from a female donor in good health, enrolled as a control in a pregnancy study.

The rearrangement joins TRBV6-1 to TRBJ2-2; maybe TRBD1 (6 bases). The V gene lost 5 bases and the J gene lost 6 bases, with 10 bases spanning the gap. The CDR3 is 13 amino acids. CDR1 and CDR2 from the germline V gene are MNHNS and SASEGT. CDR3: CASSSGDPGELFF. The CDR3 nucleotides are TGTGCCAGCAGTTCAGGGGATCCCGGGGAGCTGTTTTTT.

This clone appeared a single time. The rearrangement uses TRBV6-4 and TRBJ1-2; TRBD1 matches at 7 bases. The germline V gene has CDR1 MRHNA and CDR2 SNTAGT. V was pared by 3 bases and J by 4 bases, with 8 bases of the junction left unmatched. CDR3 length equals 15 residues. CDR3 coding DNA: TGTGCCAGCAGTGAATTCGGACAGGTTCCCTATGGCTACACCTTC. It translates to CASSEFGQVPYGYTF.

The rearrangement joins TRBV28 to TRBJ1-1; D may be TRBD1 (5 bases). The CDR3 consists of 13 residues. The V gene lost 4 bases and the J gene lost 1 base, with 7 bases spanning the gap. Germline V gene data show CDR1 as MDHEN and CDR2 as SYDVKM. CDR3 region: CASSWQGNTEAFF. The DNA for the CDR3 is TGTGCCAGCAGTTGGCAGGGGAACACTGAAGCTTTCTTT. The complete variable domain, with remaining parts taken from reference TRBV28 and TRBJ1-1, reads DVKVTQSSRYLVKRTGEKVFLECVQDMDHENMFWYRQDPGLGLRLIYFSYDVKMKEKGDIPEGYSVSREKKERFSLILESASTNQTSMYLCASSWQGNTEAFFGQGTRLTVV.

The chain's CDR3 is CASSVALAGNEQFF. The CDR3 bases are TGTGCCAGCAGCGTAGCACTAGCGGGGAATGAGCAGTTCTTC. This chain uses TRBV9 with TRBJ2-1; 10 bases match TRBD2. Trimming took 0 bases from V and 7 from J; bases not matched to a gene: 1. Germline V CDR1 and CDR2: SGDLS, YYNGEE. The CDR3 is 14 residues long. Using reference TRBV9 and TRBJ2-1 for the parts outside the CDR3, the full variable domain is DSGVTQTPKHLITATGQRVTLRCSPRSGDLSVYWYQQSLDQGLQFLIQYYNGEERAKGNILERFSAQQFPDLHSELNLSSLELGDSALYFCASSVALAGNEQFFGPGTRLTVL.

The sample holds one count of this clone. The V call is TRBV6-5, the J call TRBJ2-3, with unresolved D. CDR1 MNHEY and CDR2 SVGAGI come from the germline V gene. V lost 3 bases to trimming and J lost 3 bases, with 7 bases between them. The CDR3 loop spans 13 amino acids. For the CDR3, the DNA is TGTGCCAGCAGTTATCGAGAAACAGATACGCAGTATTTT. It translates to CASSYRETDTQYF.

This chain uses TRBV7-9 with TRBJ1-2; 8 bases agree with TRBD1. V lost 5 bases and J lost 7; bases outside the gene matches: 9. This CDR3 is 14 amino acids long. The V gene's germline CDR1 is SEHNR and CDR2 FQNEAQ (reference sequence). CDR3 sequence: CASSPLGQGPGYTF. DNA of the CDR3: TGTGCCAGCAGCCCCCTTGGACAGGGACCTGGCTACACCTTC.

The chain uses TRBV6-9 and TRBJ1-1; 10 nucleotides match TRBD1. The CDR3 spans 14 residues. CDR1 and CDR2 from the germline V gene are MNHGY and SVAAGI. J lost 7 bases, V lost 11 bases, and 13 bases had no gene match. CDR3 sequence: CAFGGDRGFVEAFF. Written as DNA, the CDR3 is TGTGCCTTTGGGGGGGACAGGGGTTTTGTTGAAGCTTTCTTT.

This chain connects TRBV5-5 to TRBJ2-6; no clear D. There are 15 residues in the CDR3. V lost 0 bases, J lost 0 bases, and 4 bases lay in between. Looked up from germline, CDR1 is SGHKS and CDR2 is YYEKEE (reference sequence). The CDR3: CASSLDRSGANVLTF. CDR3 DNA: TGTGCCAGCAGCTTGGATCGCTCTGGGGCCAACGTCCTGACTTTC.

The chain is built from TRBV11-3 and TRBJ2-3; 8 bases agree with TRBD2. Unmatched junction bases numbered 9, after V lost 4 bases and J lost 6 bases. CDR3 size: 15 residues. Germline values: CDR1 SGHNT, CDR2 YENEEA. CDR3 coding DNA: TGTGCCAGCAGCTCCCAAGCGGGAGTGGGGGATACGCAGTATTTT. Its translation is CASSSQAGVGDTQYF.

CDR3 residues: CASSYRPGGGNTEAFF. CDR3 coding DNA: TGTGCCAGCAGTTACCGCCCGGGGGGCGGGAACACTGAAGCTTTCTTT. This chain links TRBV6-5 with TRBJ1-1, with a weak D call TRBD1 (6 bases). This CDR3 has 16 amino acids. V shed 2 bases and J shed 1 base, with 14 bases lying between them. From germline, CDR1 is MNHEY and CDR2 SVGAGI.

This chain connects TRBV5-1 to TRBJ2-6, with D unresolved. The CDR3 is 16 residues long. CDR1 is SGHRS, CDR2 YFSETQ, per germline. V was shortened by 1 base and J by 2 bases, with 10 bases between the two germline ends. This CDR3 reads CASSLPQVAGANVLTF. The CDR3 nucleotides are TGCGCCAGCAGCTTGCCCCAGGTAGCTGGGGCCAACGTCCTGACTTTC.

The V call is TRBV7-9, the J call TRBJ1-2, with a tentative D call TRBD1 (5 bases). CDR3 length: 14 residues. Trimming took off 1 base at V and 7 bases at J, with 13 bases between the two ends. From germline, CDR1 is SEHNR and CDR2 FQNEAQ (reference sequence). This CDR3 reads CASSLVGGSRGYTF. In DNA form, the CDR3 reads TGTGCCAGCAGCTTAGTCGGGGGGTCCCGTGGCTACACCTTC.

The chain joins TRBV18 to TRBJ1-5; D may be TRBD1 (6 bases). This CDR3 spans 15 amino acids. Trimming pared 2 bases from V and 4 bases from J, leaving 12 bases between. The germline gives CDR1 KGHSH, CDR2 LQKENI. In nucleotides, the CDR3 is TGTGCCAGCTCACCATGGGGGGGCAGGAATCAGCCCCAGCATTTT. It yields the protein CASSPWGGRNQPQHF.

The genes are TRBV5-1 and TRBJ2-4; D perhaps matches TRBD2 (7 bases). Germline loops: CDR1 SGHRS, CDR2 YFSETQ. Trimming shortened V by 4 bases and J by 3 bases, and 17 bases separated the two germline ends. The CDR3 runs to 16 residues. The DNA for the CDR3 is TGCGCCAGCAGCCCATTACGGGGGGCCGACAAAAACATTCAGTACTTC. Protein: CASSPLRGADKNIQYF.

The chain is built from TRBV18 and TRBJ2-1, with 11 bases aligning to TRBD2. The CDR3 has 17 amino acids. Trimming removed 2 bases from V and 2 bases from J; junction bases left unmatched: 5. CDR1 and CDR2 from the germline V gene are KGHSH and LQKENI. The CDR3 protein is CASSPAIAGGPYNEQFF. DNA for the CDR3: TGTGCCAGCTCACCAGCTATAGCGGGAGGGCCCTACAATGAGCAGTTCTTC.

Only a few counts were recorded for this clone. CDR3 loop: CASSETGGPNSPLHF. CDR3 bases: TGTGCCAGCAGTGAGACAGGGGGCCCTAATTCACCCCTCCACTTT. V and J are TRBV25-1 and TRBJ1-6; 10 nucleotides line up with TRBD1. Germline trimming cut 3 bases from V and 6 bases from J; bases unmatched to any gene: 2. Germline V gives CDR1 MGHDK, CDR2 SYGVNS. The CDR3 extends over 15 amino acids.

This chain connects TRBV7-2 to TRBJ1-5; the match to TRBD1 covers 9 bases. Germline-derived CDR1 and CDR2 are SGHTA and FQGNSA. J lost 7 bases, V lost 1 base, and 5 bases had no gene match. The length of the CDR3 is 15 residues. CDR3 in DNA: TGTGCCAGCAGCTTAGACAGGGGGCGCGGACAGCCCCAGCATTTT. It translates to CASSLDRGRGQPQHF. Full variable domain (missing parts from reference TRBV7-2 and TRBJ1-5): GAGVSQSPSNKVTEKGKDVELRCDPISGHTALYWYRQSLGQGLEFLIYFQGNSAPDKSGLPSDRFSAERTGGSVSTLTIQRTQQEDSAVYLCASSLDRGRGQPQHFGDGTRLSIL.

The J gene is TRBJ1-3, the V gene TRBV18, with D hard to call. The germline V and J ends were trimmed by 0 bases and 8 bases, with 14 bases remaining between them. Germline CDR1 reads KGHSH; CDR2 reads LQKENI. The CDR3 has 15 residues. The CDR3 region is CASSPPNLREDTIYF. CDR3 nucleotides: TGTGCCAGCTCACCACCGAACTTACGGGAGGACACCATATATTTT.

The chain couples TRBV5-4 to TRBJ2-5; possible D gene TRBD2, 6 bases. V lost 4 bases and J lost 2, with 9 bases in between. This CDR3 contains 13 residues. CDR1 is SGHNT, CDR2 YYREEE, per germline (reference sequence). This CDR3 is CASSPDYQETQYF. CDR3 in DNA: TGTGCCAGCAGCCCGGACTATCAAGAGACCCAGTACTTC.